This TCR beta chain was documented in a study of blood T cells in healthy people across ages. A sample-barcoded 5' primer and a J-beta primer mix were used in a second PCR of about 7 to 11 cycles. Using its own MiXCR run on the 5' RACE reads, TCRdb lists one record per CDR3 protein. Of 1.2 million to 1.5 million distinct CDR3 sequences in the sample, around two fifths were seen once. Per germline, CDR1 SGHAT and CDR2 FQNNGV. J was trimmed by 7 bases and V by 4 bases; bases with no gene match: 9. The CDR3 length is 16 residues. The receptor was isolated from a young woman in good health. The chain combines TRBV11-2 with TRBJ1-4; TRBD1 matches at 10 bases. The sequenced sample consisted of blood. In DNA form, the CDR3 reads TGTGCCAGCAGCTCCTCCCCCCGGACAGGGGGTGAAAAACTGTTTTTT. Residues: CASSSSPRTGGEKLFF.